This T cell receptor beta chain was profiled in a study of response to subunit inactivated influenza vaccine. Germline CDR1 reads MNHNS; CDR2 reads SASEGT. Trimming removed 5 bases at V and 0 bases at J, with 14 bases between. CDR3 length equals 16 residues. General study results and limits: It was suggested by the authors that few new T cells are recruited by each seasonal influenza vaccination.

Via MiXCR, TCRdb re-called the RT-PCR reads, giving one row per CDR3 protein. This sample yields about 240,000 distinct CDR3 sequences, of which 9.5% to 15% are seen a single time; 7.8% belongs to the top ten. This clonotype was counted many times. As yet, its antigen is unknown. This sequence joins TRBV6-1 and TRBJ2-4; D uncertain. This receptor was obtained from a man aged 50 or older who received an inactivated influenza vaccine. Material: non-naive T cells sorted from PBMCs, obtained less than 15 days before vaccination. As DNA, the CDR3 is TGTGCCAGCAGTCCAGATCGACCCTTAGCCAAAAACATTCAGTACTTC. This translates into CASSPDRPLAKNIQYF.